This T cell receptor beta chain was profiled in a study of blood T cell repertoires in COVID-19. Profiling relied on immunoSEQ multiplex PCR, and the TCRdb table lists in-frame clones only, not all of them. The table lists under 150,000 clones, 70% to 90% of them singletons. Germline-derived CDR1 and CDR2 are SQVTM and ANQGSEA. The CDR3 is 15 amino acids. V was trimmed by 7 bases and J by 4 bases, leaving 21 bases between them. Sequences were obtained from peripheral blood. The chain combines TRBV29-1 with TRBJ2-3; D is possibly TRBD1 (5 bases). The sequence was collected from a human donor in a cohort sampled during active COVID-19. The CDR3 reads CSAVLLGVPADTQYF. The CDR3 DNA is TGCAGCGCTGTCCTTCTAGGGGTTCCCGCAGATACGCAGTATTTT.